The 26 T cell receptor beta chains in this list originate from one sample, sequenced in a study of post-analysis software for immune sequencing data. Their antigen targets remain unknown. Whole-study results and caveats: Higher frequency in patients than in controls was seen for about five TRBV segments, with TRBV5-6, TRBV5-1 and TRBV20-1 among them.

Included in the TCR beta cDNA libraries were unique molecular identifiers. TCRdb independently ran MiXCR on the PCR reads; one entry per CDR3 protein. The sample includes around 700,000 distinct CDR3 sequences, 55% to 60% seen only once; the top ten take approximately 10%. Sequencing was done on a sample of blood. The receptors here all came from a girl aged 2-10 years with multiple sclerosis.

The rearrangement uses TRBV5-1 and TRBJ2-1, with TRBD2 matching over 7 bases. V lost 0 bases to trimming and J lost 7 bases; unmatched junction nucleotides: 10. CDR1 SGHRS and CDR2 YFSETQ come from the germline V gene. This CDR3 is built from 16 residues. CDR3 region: CASSLAFREVKNEQFF. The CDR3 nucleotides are TGCGCCAGCAGCTTGGCGTTCCGGGAGGTCAAGAATGAGCAGTTCTTC.

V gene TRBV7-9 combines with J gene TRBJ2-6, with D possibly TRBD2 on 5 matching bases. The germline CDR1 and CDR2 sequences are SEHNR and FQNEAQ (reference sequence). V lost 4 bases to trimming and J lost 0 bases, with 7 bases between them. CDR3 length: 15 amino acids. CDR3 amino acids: CASSWESSGANVLTF. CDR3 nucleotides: TGTGCCAGCAGCTGGGAGAGCTCTGGGGCCAACGTCCTGACTTTC.

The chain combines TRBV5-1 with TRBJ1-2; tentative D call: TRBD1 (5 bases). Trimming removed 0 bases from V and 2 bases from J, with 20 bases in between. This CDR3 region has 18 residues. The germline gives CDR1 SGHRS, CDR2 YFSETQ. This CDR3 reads CASSLEGTANPGNYGYTF. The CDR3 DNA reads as TGCGCCAGCAGCTTGGAGGGGACCGCAAATCCTGGGAACTATGGCTACACCTTC.

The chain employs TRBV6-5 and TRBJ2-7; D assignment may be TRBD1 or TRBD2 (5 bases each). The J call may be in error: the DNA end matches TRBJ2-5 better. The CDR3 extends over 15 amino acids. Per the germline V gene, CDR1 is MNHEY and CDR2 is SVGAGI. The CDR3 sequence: CASSPPGPRQKTQYF. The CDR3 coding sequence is TGTGCCAGCAGTCCTCCGGGACCCAGGCAAAAGACCCAGTACTTC.

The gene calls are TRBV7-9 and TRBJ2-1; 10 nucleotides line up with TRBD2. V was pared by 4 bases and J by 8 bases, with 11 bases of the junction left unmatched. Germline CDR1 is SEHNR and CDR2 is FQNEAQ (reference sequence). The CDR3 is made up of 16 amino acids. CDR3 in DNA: TGTGCCAGCAGCTCCTCGGGAGCGGGAGGGGTTGATGAGCAGTTCTTC. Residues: CASSSSGAGGVDEQFF.

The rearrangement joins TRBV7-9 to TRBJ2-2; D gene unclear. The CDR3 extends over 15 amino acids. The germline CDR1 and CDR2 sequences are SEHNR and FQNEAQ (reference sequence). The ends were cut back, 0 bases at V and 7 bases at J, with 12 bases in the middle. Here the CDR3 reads CASSLARRTVGELFF. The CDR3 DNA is TGTGCCAGCAGCTTAGCGCGGCGCACGGTCGGGGAGCTGTTTTTT.

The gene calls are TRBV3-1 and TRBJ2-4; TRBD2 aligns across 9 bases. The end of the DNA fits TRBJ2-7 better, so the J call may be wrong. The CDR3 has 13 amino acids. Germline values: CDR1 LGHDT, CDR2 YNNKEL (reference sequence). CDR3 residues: CASSHLAGPEQYF. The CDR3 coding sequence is TGTGCCAGCAGCCACCTAGCGGGACCCGAGCAGTACTTC.

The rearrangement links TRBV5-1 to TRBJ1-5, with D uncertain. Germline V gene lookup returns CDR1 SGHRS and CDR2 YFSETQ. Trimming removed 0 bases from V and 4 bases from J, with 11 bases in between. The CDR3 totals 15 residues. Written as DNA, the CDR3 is TGCGCCAGCAGCTTGGATCAGGCGGGTAATCAGCCCCAGCATTTT. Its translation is CASSLDQAGNQPQHF.

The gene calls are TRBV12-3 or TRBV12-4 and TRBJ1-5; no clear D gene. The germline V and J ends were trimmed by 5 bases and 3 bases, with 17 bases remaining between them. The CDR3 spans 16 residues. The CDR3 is CASSILTSANNQPQHF. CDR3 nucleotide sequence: TGTGCCAGCAGTATCCTGACATCAGCAAACAATCAGCCCCAGCATTTT.

CDR3 coding DNA: TGTGCCAGCAGCGCAGTTGAGGGAGTGGGAGGCTACACCTTC. Amino acids: CASSAVEGVGGYTF. The chain employs TRBV7-9 and TRBJ1-2; D is uncertain. The germline V gene has CDR1 SEHNR and CDR2 FQNEAQ (reference sequence). The germline V and J ends were trimmed by 5 bases and 8 bases, with 18 bases remaining between them. The CDR3 consists of 14 residues.

The CDR3: CASSLGIRGYNEQFF. CDR3 nucleotide sequence: TGTGCCAGCAGCTTAGGGATCAGGGGCTACAATGAGCAGTTCTTC. This rearrangement joins TRBV7-2 to TRBJ2-1, with D possibly being TRBD1 (6 bases). CDR1 is SGHTA and CDR2 is FQGNSA in the germline V gene. The length of the CDR3 is 15 residues. Trimming removed 1 base from V and 3 bases from J, with 10 bases in between.

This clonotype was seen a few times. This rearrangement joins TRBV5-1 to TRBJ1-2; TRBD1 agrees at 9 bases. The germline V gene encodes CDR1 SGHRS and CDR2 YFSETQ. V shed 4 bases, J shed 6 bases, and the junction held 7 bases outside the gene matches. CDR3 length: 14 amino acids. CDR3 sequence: CASSSRDRVNGYTF. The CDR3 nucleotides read TGCGCCAGCAGCAGCCGGGACAGGGTGAATGGCTACACCTTC.

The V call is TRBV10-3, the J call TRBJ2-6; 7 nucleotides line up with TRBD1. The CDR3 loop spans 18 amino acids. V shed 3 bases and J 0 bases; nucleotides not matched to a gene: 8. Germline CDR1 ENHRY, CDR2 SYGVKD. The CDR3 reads CAISDSGQAFSGANVLTF. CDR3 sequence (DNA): TGTGCCATCAGTGACTCCGGACAGGCCTTCTCTGGGGCCAACGTCCTGACTTTC.

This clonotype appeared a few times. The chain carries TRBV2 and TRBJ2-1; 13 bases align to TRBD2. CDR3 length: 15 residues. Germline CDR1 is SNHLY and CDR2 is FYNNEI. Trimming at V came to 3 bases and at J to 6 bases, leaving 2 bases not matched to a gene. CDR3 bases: TGTGCCAGCAGTGATGGGACTAGCGGGACCAATGAGCAGTTCTTC. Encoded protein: CASSDGTSGTNEQFF.

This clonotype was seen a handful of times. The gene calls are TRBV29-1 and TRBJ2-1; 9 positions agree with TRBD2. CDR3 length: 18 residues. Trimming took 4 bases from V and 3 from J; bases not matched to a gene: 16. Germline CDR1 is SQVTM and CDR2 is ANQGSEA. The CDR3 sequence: CSVGPLPFGREGYNEQFF. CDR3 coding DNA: TGCAGCGTTGGCCCCCTTCCGTTCGGGCGGGAGGGCTACAATGAGCAGTTCTTC.

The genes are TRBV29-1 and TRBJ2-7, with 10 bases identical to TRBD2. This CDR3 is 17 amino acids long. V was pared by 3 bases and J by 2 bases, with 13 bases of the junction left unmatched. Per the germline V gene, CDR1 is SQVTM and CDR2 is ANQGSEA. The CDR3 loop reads CSVDLPSGRGGTYEQYF. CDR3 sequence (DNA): TGCAGCGTTGACTTGCCTAGCGGGAGAGGGGGGACCTACGAGCAGTACTTC.

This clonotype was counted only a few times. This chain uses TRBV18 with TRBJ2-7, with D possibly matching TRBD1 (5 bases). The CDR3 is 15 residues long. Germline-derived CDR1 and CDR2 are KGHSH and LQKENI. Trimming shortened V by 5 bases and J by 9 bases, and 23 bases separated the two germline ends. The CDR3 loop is CASSSTYEPMGPQYF. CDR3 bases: TGTGCCAGCTCATCAACATACGAGCCAATGGGGCCGCAGTACTTC. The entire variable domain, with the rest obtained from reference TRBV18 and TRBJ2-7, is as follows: NAGVMQNPRHLVRRRGQEARLRCSPMKGHSHVYWYRQLPEEGLKFMVYLQKENIIDESGMPKERFSAEFPKEGPSILRIQQVVRGDSAAYFCASSSTYEPMGPQYFGPGTRLTVT.

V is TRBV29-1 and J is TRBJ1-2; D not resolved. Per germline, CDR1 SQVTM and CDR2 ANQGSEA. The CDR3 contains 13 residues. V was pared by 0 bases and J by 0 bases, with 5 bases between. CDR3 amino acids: CSVEDTANYGYTF. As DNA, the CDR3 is TGCAGCGTTGAAGACACAGCTAACTATGGCTACACCTTC. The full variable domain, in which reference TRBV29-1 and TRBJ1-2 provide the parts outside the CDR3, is SAVISQKPSRDICQRGTSLTIQCQVDSQVTMMFWYRQQPGQSLTLIATANQGSEATYESGFVIDKFPISRPNLTFSTLTVSNMSPEDSSIYLCSVEDTANYGYTFGSGTRLTVV.

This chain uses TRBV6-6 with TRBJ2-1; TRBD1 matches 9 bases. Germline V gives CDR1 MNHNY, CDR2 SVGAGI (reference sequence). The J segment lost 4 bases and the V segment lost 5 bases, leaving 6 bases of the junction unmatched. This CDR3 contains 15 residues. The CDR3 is CASSTGQGNYNEQFF. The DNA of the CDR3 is TGTGCCAGCAGTACCGGACAGGGGAATTACAATGAGCAGTTCTTC.

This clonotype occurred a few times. In nucleotides, the CDR3 is TGTGCCAGCAGCTTAGGTGGGACAGGGCATGCCGAGCAGTACTTC. This codes for CASSLGGTGHAEQYF. The chain has TRBV7-9 and TRBJ2-5; 9 bases line up with TRBD1. The J call is in doubt because the DNA end fits TRBJ2-7 better. Germline CDR1 reads SEHNR; CDR2 reads FQNEAQ (reference sequence). This CDR3 has 15 amino acids.

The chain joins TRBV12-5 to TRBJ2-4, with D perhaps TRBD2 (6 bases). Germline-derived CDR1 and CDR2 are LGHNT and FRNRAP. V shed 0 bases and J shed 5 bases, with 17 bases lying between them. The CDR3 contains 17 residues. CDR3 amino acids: CASGLVRPSGFQNIQYF. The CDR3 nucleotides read TGTGCTAGTGGTTTGGTACGCCCCAGCGGGTTCCAAAACATTCAGTACTTC.

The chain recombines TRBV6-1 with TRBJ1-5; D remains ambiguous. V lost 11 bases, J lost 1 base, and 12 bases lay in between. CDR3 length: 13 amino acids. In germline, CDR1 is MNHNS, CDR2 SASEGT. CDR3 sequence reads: CAGGGLSNQPQHF. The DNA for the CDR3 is TGTGCCGGAGGTGGTTTGAGCAATCAGCCCCAGCATTTT.

Written as DNA, the CDR3 is TGTGCCAGCAGCCTATACGCCGGGACAGGGGTTGGGGATACGCAGTATTTT. Translation: CASSLYAGTGVGDTQYF. The chain recombines TRBV5-5 with TRBJ2-3; TRBD1 agrees at 10 bases. Losses at the gene ends were 4 bases for V and 6 bases for J; bases not matched to a gene: 14. CDR1 SGHKS and CDR2 YYEKEE come from the germline V gene (reference sequence). CDR3 length: 17 amino acids.

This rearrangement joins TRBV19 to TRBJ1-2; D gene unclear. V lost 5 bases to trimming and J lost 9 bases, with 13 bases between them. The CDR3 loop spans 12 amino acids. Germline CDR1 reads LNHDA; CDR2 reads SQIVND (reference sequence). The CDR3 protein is CASSPPDMRYTF. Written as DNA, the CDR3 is TGTGCCAGTAGTCCCCCTGACATGCGCTACACCTTC.

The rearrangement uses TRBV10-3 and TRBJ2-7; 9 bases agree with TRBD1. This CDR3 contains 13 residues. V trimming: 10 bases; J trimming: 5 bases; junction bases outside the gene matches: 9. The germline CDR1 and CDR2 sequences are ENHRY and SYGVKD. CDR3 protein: CATSEGDRDEQYF. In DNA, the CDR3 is TGTGCCACCTCAGAGGGGGACAGGGACGAGCAGTACTTC.

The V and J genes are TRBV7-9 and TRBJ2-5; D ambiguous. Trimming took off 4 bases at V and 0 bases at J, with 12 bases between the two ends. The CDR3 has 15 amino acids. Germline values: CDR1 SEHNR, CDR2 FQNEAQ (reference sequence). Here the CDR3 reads CASSSSLVNQETQYF. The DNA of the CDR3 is TGTGCCAGCAGCTCCTCTTTAGTCAACCAAGAGACCCAGTACTTC.